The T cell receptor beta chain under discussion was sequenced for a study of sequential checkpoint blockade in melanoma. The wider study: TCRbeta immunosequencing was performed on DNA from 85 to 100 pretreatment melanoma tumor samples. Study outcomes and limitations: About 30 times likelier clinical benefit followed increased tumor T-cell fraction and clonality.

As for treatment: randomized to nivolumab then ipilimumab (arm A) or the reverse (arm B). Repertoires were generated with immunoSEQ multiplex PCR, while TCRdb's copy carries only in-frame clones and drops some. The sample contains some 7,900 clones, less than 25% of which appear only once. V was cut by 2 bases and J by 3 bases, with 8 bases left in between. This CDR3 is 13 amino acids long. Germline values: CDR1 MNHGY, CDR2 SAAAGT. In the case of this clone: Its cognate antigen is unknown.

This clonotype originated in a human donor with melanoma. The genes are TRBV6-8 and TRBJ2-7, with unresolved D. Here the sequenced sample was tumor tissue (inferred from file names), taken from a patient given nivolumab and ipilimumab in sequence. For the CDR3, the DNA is TGTGCCAGCAGTTACGGGCAGAACTACGAGCAGTACGTC. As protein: CASSYGQNYEQYV.